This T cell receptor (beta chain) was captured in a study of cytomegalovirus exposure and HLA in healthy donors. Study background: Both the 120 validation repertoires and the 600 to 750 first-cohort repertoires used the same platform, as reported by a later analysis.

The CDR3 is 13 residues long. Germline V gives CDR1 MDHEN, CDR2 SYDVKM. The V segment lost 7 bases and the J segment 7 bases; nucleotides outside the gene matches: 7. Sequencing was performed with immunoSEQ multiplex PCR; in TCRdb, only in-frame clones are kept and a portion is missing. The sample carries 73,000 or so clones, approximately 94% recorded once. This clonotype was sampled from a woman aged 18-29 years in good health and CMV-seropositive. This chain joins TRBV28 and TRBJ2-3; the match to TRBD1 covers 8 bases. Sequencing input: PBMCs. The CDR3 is CASTTQGAYTQYF. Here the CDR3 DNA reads TGTGCCAGCACGACTCAGGGGGCCTATACGCAGTATTTT.